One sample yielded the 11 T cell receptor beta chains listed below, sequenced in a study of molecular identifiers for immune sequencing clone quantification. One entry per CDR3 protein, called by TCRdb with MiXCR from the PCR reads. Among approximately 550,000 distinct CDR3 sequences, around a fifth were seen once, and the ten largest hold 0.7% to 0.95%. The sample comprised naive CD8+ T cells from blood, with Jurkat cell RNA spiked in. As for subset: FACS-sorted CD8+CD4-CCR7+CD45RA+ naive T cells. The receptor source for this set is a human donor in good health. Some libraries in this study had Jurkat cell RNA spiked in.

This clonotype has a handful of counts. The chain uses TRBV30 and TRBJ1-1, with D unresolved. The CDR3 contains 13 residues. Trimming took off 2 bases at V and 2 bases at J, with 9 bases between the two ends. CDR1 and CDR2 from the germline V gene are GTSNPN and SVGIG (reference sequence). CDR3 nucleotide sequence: TGTGCCTGGAGTAACGTGGATAACACTGAAGCTTTCTTT. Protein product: CAWSNVDNTEAFF.

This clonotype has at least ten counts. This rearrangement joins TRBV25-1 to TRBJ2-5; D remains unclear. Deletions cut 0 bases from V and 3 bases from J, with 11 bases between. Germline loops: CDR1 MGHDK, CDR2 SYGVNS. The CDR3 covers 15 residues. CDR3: CASSEYDNVEETQYF. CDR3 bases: TGTGCCAGCAGTGAATATGACAACGTGGAAGAGACCCAGTACTTC.

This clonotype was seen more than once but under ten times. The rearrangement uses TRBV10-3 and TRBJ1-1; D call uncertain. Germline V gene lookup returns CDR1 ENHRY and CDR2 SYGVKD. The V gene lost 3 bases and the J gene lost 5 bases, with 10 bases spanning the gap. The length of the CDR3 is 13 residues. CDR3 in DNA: TGTGCCATCAGTGATGTGGGCGCGACTGAAGCTTTCTTT. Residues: CAISDVGATEAFF.

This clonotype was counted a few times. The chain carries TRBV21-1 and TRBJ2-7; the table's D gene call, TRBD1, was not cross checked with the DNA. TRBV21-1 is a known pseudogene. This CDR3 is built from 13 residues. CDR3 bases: TGTGCCAGCAGCCCCCGGACCAACTACGAGCAGTACTTC. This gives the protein CASSPRTNYEQYF.

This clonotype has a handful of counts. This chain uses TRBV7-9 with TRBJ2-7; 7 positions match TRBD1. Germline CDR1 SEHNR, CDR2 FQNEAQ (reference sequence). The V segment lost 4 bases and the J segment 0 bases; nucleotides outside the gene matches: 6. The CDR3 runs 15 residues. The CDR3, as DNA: TGTGCCAGCAGCTCCGGACAGGACCTCTCCTACGAGCAGTACTTC. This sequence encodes CASSSGQDLSYEQYF. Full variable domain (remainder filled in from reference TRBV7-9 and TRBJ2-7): DTGVSQNPRHKITKRGQNVTFRCDPISEHNRLYWYRQTLGQGPEFLTYFQNEAQLEKSRLLSDRFSAERPKGSFSTLEIQRTEQGDSAMYLCASSSGQDLSYEQYFGPGTRLTVT.

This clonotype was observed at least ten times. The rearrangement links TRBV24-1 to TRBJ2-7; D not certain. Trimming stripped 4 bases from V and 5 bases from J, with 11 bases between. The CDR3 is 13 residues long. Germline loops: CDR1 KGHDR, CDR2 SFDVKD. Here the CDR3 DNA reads TGTGCCACCAGTGACACCCCGGCGCACGAGCAGTACTTC. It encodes CATSDTPAHEQYF.

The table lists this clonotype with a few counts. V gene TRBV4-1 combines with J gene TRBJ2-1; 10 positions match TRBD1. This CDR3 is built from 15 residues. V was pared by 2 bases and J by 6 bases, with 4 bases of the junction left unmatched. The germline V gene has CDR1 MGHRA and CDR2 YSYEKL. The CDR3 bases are TGCGCCAGCAGCCAACGGGACAGGGGTCCCAATGAGCAGTTCTTC. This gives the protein CASSQRDRGPNEQFF.

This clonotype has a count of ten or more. CDR3 protein: CASSSWTEAFF. CDR3 nucleotides: TGTGCCAGCAGCTCTTGGACTGAAGCTTTCTTT. The chain combines TRBV12-3 or TRBV12-4 with TRBJ1-1; D gene unclear. Trimming left V 6 bases short and J 5 bases short, with 7 bases between. This CDR3 contains 11 residues.

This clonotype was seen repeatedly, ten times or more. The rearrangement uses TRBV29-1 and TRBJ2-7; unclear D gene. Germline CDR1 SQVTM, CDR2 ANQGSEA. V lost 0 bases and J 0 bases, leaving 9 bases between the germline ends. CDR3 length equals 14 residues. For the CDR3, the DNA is TGCAGCGTTGAAGACGACACGAACTCCTACGAGCAGTACTTC. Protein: CSVEDDTNSYEQYF.

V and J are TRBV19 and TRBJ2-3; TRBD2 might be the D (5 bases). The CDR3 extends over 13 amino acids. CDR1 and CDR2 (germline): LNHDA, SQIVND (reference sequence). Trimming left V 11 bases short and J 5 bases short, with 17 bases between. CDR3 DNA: TGTGCCGGATCCACTAGTATTGGAGATACGCAGTATTTT. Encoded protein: CAGSTSIGDTQYF.

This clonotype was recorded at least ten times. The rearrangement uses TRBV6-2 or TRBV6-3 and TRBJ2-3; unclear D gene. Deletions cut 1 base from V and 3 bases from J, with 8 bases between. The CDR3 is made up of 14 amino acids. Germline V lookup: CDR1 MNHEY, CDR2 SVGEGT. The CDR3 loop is CASSYLGVTDTQYF. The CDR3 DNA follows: TGTGCCAGCAGTTACTTGGGTGTGACAGATACGCAGTATTTT.